Described below is a single T cell receptor (beta chain) sequence and its context. The length of the CDR3 is 15 residues. The germline gives CDR1 SGHDN, CDR2 FVKESK. V shed 8 bases and J 8 bases; nucleotides not matched to a gene: 9. 60 Vbeta and 13 Jbeta primers were used in PCR. Some clones are missing from TCRdb's copy, which holds only in-frame ones; the method was immunoSEQ multiplex PCR. The sample records a few hundred thousand clones, around 90% being singletons. These data come from a study of cytomegalovirus exposure and HLA in healthy donors. This TCR was recovered from a girl aged 2-10 years in good health and CMV-seronegative. This chain uses TRBV14 with TRBJ2-1, with TRBD2 identical over 13 bases. Sequencing used PBMCs. The DNA of the CDR3 is TGTGCCAGCGGTACTAGCGGGGGGGCCTGGGATGAGCAGTTCTTC. Protein product: CASGTSGGAWDEQFF.